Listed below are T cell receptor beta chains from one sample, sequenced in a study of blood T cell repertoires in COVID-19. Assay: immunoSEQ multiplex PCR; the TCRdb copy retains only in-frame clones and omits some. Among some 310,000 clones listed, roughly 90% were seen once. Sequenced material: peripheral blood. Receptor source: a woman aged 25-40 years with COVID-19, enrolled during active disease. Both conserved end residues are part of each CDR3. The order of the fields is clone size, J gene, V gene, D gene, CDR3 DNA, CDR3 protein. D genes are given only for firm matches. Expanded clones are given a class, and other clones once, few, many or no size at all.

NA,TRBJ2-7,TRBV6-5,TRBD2,TGTGCCAGCAGTCGTTCGGGAGGAGCCTACGAGCAGTACTTC,CASSRSGGAYEQYF
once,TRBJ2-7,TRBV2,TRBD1,TGTGCCAGCAGTGAGCCGGGACAGGGGGCTGGCGAGCAGTACTTC,CASSEPGQGAGEQYF
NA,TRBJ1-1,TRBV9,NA,TGTGCCAGCAGCCGGGACTTAACTGAAGCTTTCTTT,CASSRDLTEAFF
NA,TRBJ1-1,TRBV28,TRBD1,TGTGCCAGCAGTCAGGGGGCCAGGGGTGAAGCTTTCTTT,CASSQGARGEAFF
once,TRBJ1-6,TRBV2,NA,TGTGCCAGCAAGGAAAGGGAGGGTTCACCCCTCCACTTT,CASKEREGSPLHF
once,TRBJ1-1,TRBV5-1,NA,TGCGCCAGCAGCTCCTCCACTCCGGGGAACACTGAAGCTTTCTTT,CASSSSTPGNTEAFF
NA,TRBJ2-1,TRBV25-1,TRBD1,TGTGCCAGCAGTGAAAGTGGGTTTCAGGGGGCGTATGAGCAGTTCTTC,CASSESGFQGAYEQFF
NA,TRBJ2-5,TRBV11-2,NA,TGTGCCAGCAGCTCTTCGGGTTTCCAAGAGACCCAGTACTTC,CASSSSGFQETQYF
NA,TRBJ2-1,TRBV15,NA,TGTGCCACCAGCAGAGATTCCTCCGGGAGCTCCTACAATGAGCAGTTCTTC,CATSRDSSGSSYNEQFF
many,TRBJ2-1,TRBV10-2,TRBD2,TGCGCCAGCACTGGGACTAGCGGGAGAAGGAGGAATGAGCAGTTCTTC,CASTGTSGRRRNEQFF
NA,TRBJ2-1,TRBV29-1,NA,TGCAGCGTTGAAGGTGGGGGGAATGAGCAGTTCTTC,CSVEGGGNEQFF
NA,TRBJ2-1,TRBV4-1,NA,TGCGCCAGCAGCCAAGCTGATCTAATTAGCTCCTACAATGAGCAGTTCTTC,CASSQADLISSYNEQFF
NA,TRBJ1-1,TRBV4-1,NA,TGCGCCAGCAGCCCCCGGGCAGGGATTACTGAAGCTTTCTTT,CASSPRAGITEAFF
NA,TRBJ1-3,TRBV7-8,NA,TGTGCCAGCAGCACCTGGACTCAGGGAAACACCATATATTTT,CASSTWTQGNTIYF
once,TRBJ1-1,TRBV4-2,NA,TGTGCCAGCAGCCAAGATATTTGGGGCTGGGGCAGCAACACTGAAGCTTTCTTT,CASSQDIWGWGSNTEAFF
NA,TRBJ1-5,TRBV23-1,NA,TGCGCCAGCAGTCAATCCCGGCGGAATCAGCCCCAGCATTTT,CASSQSRRNQPQHF
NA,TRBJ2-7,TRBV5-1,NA,TGCGCCAGCAGCCCGGGATTTAAACTACAGCAGTACTTC,CASSPGFKLQQYF
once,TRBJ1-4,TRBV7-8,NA,TGTGCCAGCAGCCCCTGGACACTTTCAACTAATGAAAAACTGTTTTTT,CASSPWTLSTNEKLFF
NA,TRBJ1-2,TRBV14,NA,TGTGCCAGCAGCCAGAGAATGGGGCTCGGCTACACCTTC,CASSQRMGLGYTF
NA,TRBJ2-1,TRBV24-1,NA,TGTGCCACCAGTGATTCGACAGCCTACAATGAGCAGTTCTTC,CATSDSTAYNEQFF
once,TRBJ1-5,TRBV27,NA,TGTGCCAGCAGTTTTACGGGGTCAGATCAGCCCCAGCATTTT,CASSFTGSDQPQHF
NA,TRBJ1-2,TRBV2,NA,TGTGCCAGCACCACAGGGTTGGGCTACACCTTC,CASTTGLGYTF
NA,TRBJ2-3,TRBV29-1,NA,TGCAGCGTTCGAAGCGGGACAGATACGCAGTATTTT,CSVRSGTDTQYF
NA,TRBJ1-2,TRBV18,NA,TGTGCCAGCTCACCACTACAGGGAGCGGACTATGGCTACACCTTC,CASSPLQGADYGYTF
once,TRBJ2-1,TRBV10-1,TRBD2,TGCGCCAGCACTCCTAGCGGGAGTTCCAATGAGCAGTTCTTC,CASTPSGSSNEQFF
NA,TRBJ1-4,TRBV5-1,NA,TGCGCCAGCAGCCCGACGGGTGCCACTAATGAAAAACTGTTTTTT,CASSPTGATNEKLFF
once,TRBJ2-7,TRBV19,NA,TGTGCCAGTAGTGACCAGGGAGGCGAGCAGTACTTC,CASSDQGGEQYF
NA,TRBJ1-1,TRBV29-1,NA,TGCAGCGTTGTCCTCGGAGAGAACACTGAAGCTTTCTTT,CSVVLGENTEAFF
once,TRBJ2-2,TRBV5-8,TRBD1,TGTGCCAGCAGCTTGGGAGCCGGGACAGGGGGCTACGGGGAGCTGTTTTTT,CASSLGAGTGGYGELFF
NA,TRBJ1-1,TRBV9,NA,TGTGCCAGCAGCGCAATCGCGATGAACACTGAAGCTTTCTTT,CASSAIAMNTEAFF